This record concerns one TCR beta chain sequence. What it binds is unknown. Median age 11.6 years (about 2.3-22.9); median disease duration around seven years (0.2-19.1). The record originates from a study of synovial regulatory T cells in juvenile arthritis. Whole-study findings and limits: Synovial Teff and blood CPL repertoires partially overlapped with iaTreg TCR repertoires, which were largely patient-private. Compared with other blood Treg cells, inflammation-associated Treg cells had reduced TCR diversity. iaTreg cells shared more CDR3 sequences with synovial Tregs than other blood Tregs did.

Libraries were prepared by immunoSEQ multiplex PCR; TCRdb keeps only in-frame clonotypes and omits some of them. The data include about 10,000 clones; the top ten clones carry 0.9% to 1%. The specimen sequenced was Treg cells from blood. The subset was: remaining (HLA-DR-negative) circulating blood Treg cells. This TCR was recovered from a donor aged 2-30 years with juvenile idiopathic arthritis.

CDR3 loop: CASSVRTSGILSEQYF. The chain is built from TRBV7-9 and TRBJ2-7; TCRdb's assignment of TRBD2 cannot be checked, as there is no DNA. Germline CDR1 SEHNR, CDR2 FQNEAQ (reference sequence). The CDR3 covers 16 residues. The record lacks a DNA sequence.